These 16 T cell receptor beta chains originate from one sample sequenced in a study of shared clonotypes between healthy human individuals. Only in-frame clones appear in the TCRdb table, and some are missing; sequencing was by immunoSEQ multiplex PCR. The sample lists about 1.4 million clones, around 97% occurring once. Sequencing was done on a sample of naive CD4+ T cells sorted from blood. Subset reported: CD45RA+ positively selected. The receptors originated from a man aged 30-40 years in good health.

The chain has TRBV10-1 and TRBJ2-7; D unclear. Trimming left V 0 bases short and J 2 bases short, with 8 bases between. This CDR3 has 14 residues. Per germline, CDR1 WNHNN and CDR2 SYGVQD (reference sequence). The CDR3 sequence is CASSESTGPYEQYF. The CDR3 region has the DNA TGCGCCAGCAGTGAGTCAACGGGTCCCTACGAGCAGTACTTC.

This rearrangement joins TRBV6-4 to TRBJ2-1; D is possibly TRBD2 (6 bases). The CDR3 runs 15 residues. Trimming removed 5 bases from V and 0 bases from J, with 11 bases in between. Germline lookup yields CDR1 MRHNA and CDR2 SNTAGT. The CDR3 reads CASSRDSSSYNEQFF. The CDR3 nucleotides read TGTGCCAGCAGTCGGGACTCTAGCTCCTACAATGAGCAGTTCTTC.

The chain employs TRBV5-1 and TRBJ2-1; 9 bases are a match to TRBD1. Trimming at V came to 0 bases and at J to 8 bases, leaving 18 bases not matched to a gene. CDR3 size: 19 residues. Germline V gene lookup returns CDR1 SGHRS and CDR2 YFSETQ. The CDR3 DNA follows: TGCGCCAGCAGCTTGGCAGACAGGGGGGACGCCAGTACGGTGGATGAGCAGTTCTTC. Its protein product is CASSLADRGDASTVDEQFF.

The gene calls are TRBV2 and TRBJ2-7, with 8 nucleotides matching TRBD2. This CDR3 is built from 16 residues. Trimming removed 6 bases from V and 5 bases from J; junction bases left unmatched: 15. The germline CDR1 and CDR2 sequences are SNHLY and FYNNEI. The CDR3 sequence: CASSPPGTRILDEQYF. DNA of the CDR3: TGTGCCAGCAGCCCACCCGGGACTAGAATATTGGACGAGCAGTACTTC.

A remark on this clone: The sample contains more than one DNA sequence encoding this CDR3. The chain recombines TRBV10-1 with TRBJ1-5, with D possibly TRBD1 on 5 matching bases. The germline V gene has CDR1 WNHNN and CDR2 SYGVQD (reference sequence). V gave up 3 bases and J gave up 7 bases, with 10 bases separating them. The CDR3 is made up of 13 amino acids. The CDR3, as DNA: TGCGCCAGCAGTGAAGGCAGGGACCAGCCCCAGCATTTT. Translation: CASSEGRDQPQHF.

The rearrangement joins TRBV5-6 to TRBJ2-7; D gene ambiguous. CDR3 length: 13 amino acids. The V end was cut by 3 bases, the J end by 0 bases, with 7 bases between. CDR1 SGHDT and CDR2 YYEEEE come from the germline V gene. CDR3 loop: CASSYTFSYEQYF. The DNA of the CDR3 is TGTGCCAGCAGCTACACCTTCTCCTACGAGCAGTACTTC.

The CDR3, as DNA: TGTGCCAGCCATCCGCAAAGGGGAAGAGATACGCAGTATTTT. As protein: CASHPQRGRDTQYF. The chain employs TRBV6-1 and TRBJ2-3; TRBD1 might be the D (5 bases). The CDR3 extends over 14 amino acids. V lost 8 bases and J 5 bases, leaving 17 bases between the germline ends. Germline V gene data show CDR1 as MNHNS and CDR2 as SASEGT.

The CDR3 region is CASSLGIHMAQYF. The CDR3 bases are TGTGCCAGCAGCTTGGGGATACATATGGCCCAGTACTTC. The rearrangement joins TRBV11-3 to TRBJ2-5, with D uncertain. V lost 3 bases, J lost 9 bases, and 14 bases lay in between. Germline V gene lookup returns CDR1 SGHNT and CDR2 YENEEA. The CDR3 covers 13 residues.

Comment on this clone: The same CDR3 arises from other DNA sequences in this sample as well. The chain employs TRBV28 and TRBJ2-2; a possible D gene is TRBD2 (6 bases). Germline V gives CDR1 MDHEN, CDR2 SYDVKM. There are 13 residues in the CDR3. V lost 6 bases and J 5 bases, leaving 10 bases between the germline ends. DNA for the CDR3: TGTGCCAGCAGGGGTAGCGGAACCGGGGAGCTGTTTTTT. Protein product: CASRGSGTGELFF.

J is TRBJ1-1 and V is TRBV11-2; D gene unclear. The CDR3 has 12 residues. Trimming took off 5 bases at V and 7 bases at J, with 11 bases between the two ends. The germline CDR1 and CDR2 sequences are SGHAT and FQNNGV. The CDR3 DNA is TGTGCCAGCAGCCCCCCGTTCAGTGAAGCTTTCTTT. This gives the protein CASSPPFSEAFF.

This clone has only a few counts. For the CDR3, the DNA is TGTGCCAGCAGAGTACGTAGCGGGAGAAGGGACAATGAGCAGTTCTTC. Protein: CASRVRSGRRDNEQFF. This rearrangement joins TRBV6-6 to TRBJ2-1; 9 bases agree with TRBD2. The CDR3 extends over 16 amino acids. The ends lost 6 bases at V and 5 bases at J; junction bases unmatched: 11. In germline, CDR1 is MNHNY, CDR2 SVGAGI (reference sequence).

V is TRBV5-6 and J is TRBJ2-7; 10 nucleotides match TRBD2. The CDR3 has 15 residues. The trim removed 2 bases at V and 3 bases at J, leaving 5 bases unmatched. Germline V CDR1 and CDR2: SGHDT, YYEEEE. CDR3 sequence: CASSLRTSGYYEQYF. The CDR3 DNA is TGTGCCAGCAGCTTAAGGACTAGCGGTTACTACGAGCAGTACTTC.

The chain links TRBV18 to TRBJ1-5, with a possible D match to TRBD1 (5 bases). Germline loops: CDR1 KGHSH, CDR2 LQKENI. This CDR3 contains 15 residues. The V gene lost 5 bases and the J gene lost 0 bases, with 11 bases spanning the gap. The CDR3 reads CASSSRGDSNQPQHF. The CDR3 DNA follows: TGTGCCAGCTCAAGTCGGGGCGATAGCAATCAGCCCCAGCATTTT.

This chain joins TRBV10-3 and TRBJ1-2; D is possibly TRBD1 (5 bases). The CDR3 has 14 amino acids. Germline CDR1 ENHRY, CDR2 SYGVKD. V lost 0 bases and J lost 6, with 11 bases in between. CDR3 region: CAISESRVGDGYTF. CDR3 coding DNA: TGTGCCATCAGTGAGTCGAGGGTGGGGGATGGCTACACCTTC.

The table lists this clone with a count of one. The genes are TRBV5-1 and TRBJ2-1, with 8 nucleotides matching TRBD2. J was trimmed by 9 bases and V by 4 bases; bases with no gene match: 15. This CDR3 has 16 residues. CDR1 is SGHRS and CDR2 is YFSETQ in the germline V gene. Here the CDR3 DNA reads TGCGCCAGCAGCACTCCGAGCGGGAGAGGTTTAGGTGAGCAGTTCTTC. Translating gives CASSTPSGRGLGEQFF.

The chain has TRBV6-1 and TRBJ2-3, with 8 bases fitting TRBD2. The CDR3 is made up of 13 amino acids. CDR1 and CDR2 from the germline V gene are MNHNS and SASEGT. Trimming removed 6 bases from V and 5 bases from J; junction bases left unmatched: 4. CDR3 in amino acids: CASSSGSGDTQYF. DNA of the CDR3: TGTGCCAGCAGCAGCGGGAGTGGAGATACGCAGTATTTT.